These 12 T cell receptor beta chains were sequenced from one sample in a study of regulatory T cells in long-lasting Graves disease. Time point of the sample: persistent/refractory GD, antithyroid drugs over 5 years with positive TRAb. With RNA extracted from PBMCs as input, the TCR library was made. For TCR beta, libraries came from iRepertoire HTBI primers and Arm-PCR of CDR3 regions. TCRdb itself ran the multiplex PCR reads through MiXCR, one entry per CDR3 protein. There are about 470,000 distinct CDR3 sequences in the sample; under 25% occur only once, and 7.8% lies in the top ten. Specimen: peripheral blood mononuclear cells (PBMCs), collected when the disease was refractory, from a patient treated with antithyroid drugs. These receptor sequences come from a female donor with Graves disease.

This chain uses TRBV20-1 with TRBJ2-7; 11 bases agree with TRBD1. This CDR3 has 17 residues. Germline trimming cut 5 bases from V and 0 bases from J; bases unmatched to any gene: 12. CDR1 and CDR2 (germline): DFQATT, SNEGSKA (reference sequence). The CDR3 DNA reads TGCAGTGCTCCGGGACAGGGGGATGTTTTCCGCTCCTACGAGCAGTACTTC. Its translation is CSAPGQGDVFRSYEQYF.

Points on this clonotype: A far larger clone is only one base removed, so a read error is likely. The CDR3 loop is CASDITNTEAFF. The CDR3 DNA reads as TGTGCCAGTGATATTACGAACACTGAAGCTTTCTTT. The genes are TRBV12-3 or TRBV12-4 and TRBJ1-1, with D uncertain. The CDR3 has 12 amino acids. V lost 9 bases, J lost 1 base, and 9 bases lay in between.

The chain has TRBV2 and TRBJ2-7; D unclear. This CDR3 region has 12 residues. Per the germline V gene, CDR1 is SNHLY and CDR2 is FYNNEI. The V end was cut by 7 bases, the J end by 2 bases, with 9 bases between. DNA of the CDR3: TGTGCCAGCAAATTCGGGCCCTACGAGCAGTACTTC. Amino acid sequence: CASKFGPYEQYF. The full variable domain, rest sourced from reference TRBV2 and TRBJ2-7, is EPEVTQTPSHQVTQMGQEVILRCVPISNHLYFYWYRQILGQKVEFLVSFYNNEISEKSEIFDDQFSVERPDGSNFTLKIRSTKLEDSAMYFCASKFGPYEQYFGPGTRLTVT.

This rearrangement joins TRBV28 to TRBJ2-3; the match to TRBD2 covers 12 bases. J was trimmed by 0 bases and V by 1 base; bases with no gene match: 2. Germline CDR1 and CDR2: MDHEN and SYDVKM. CDR3 length: 17 amino acids. For the CDR3, the DNA is TGTGCCAGCAGTTTATCTGGACTAGCGGGGAGCACAGATACGCAGTATTTT. Its protein is CASSLSGLAGSTDTQYF.

The chain joins TRBV30 to TRBJ2-2, with a possible D match to TRBD2 (6 bases). The CDR3 runs to 14 residues. Germline lookup yields CDR1 GTSNPN and CDR2 SVGIG (reference sequence). V was shortened by 2 bases and J by 5 bases, with 12 bases between the two germline ends. CDR3: CAWSPGTETGELFF. DNA of the CDR3: TGTGCCTGGAGTCCGGGGACTGAGACCGGGGAGCTGTTTTTT.

This clonotype has just a few counts. The V and J genes are TRBV19 and TRBJ2-5; possible D gene TRBD2, 5 bases. This CDR3 has 16 amino acids. V shed 3 bases and J shed 3 bases, with 17 bases lying between them. The germline gives CDR1 LNHDA, CDR2 SQIVND (reference sequence). DNA for the CDR3: TGTGCCAGTAGTATGGGCGCTAGCTACGGGGAAGAGACCCAGTACTTC. It is translated as CASSMGASYGEETQYF.

This clonotype was seen a few times. The V gene is TRBV9, the J gene TRBJ2-5; possibly TRBD1 or TRBD2 for D (5 bases each). Trimming shortened V by 6 bases and J by 5 bases, and 17 bases separated the two germline ends. Germline V gene lookup returns CDR1 SGDLS and CDR2 YYNGEE. This CDR3 has 14 residues. CDR3 sequence: CASNSGALWETQYF. CDR3 coding DNA: TGTGCCAGCAACTCCGGGGCTTTATGGGAGACCCAGTACTTC.

This clonotype was observed many times. The CDR3 region has the DNA TGTGCCAGCAGCCTCCTTGGGAGGCAGTACTTC. It encodes CASSLLGRQYF. The V gene is TRBV12-3 or TRBV12-4, the J gene TRBJ2-7, with D perhaps matching TRBD2 (5 bases). CDR3 length: 11 residues. The V end was cut by 6 bases, the J end by 9 bases, with 12 bases between.

The chain is built from TRBV5-1 and TRBJ1-4, with TRBD1 matching 9 bases. This CDR3 contains 16 residues. V lost 4 bases, J lost 7 bases, and 11 bases stayed unmatched. Looked up from germline, CDR1 is SGHRS and CDR2 is YFSETQ. The CDR3 bases are TGCGCCAGCAGCCTGAAAACAGGGGGCGTTACTGAAAAACTGTTTTTT. It codes for CASSLKTGGVTEKLFF.

The chain is built from TRBV6-5 and TRBJ2-3; a weak D match, TRBD1 (6 bases). Germline CDR1 is MNHEY and CDR2 is SVGAGI. Trimming took off 2 bases at V and 7 bases at J, with 16 bases between the two ends. The CDR3 has 15 amino acids. CDR3 in amino acids: CASSYQLGDTNTQYF. The CDR3 DNA reads TGTGCCAGCAGTTACCAGCTCGGGGACACGAATACGCAGTATTTT.

The sample holds many counts of this clonotype. The genes are TRBV11-2 and TRBJ2-2, with TRBD2 identical over 15 bases. J gave up 4 bases and V 2 bases, and 5 bases lay outside the gene matches. There are 18 residues in the CDR3. Germline V lookup: CDR1 SGHAT, CDR2 FQNNGV. CDR3 DNA: TGTGCCAGCAGCTTATGGGGACTAGCGGGAGGTGGCACCGGGGAGCTGTTTTTT. It specifies CASSLWGLAGGGTGELFF.

The chain couples TRBV2 to TRBJ2-1, with 10 positions matching TRBD2. Germline V gives CDR1 SNHLY, CDR2 FYNNEI. Unmatched junction bases numbered 1, after V lost 5 bases and J lost 0 bases. This CDR3 has 15 amino acids. The CDR3 loop reads CASSSSGSSYNEQFF. In DNA, the CDR3 is TGTGCCAGCAGTTCTAGCGGGAGCTCCTACAATGAGCAGTTCTTC.